This TCR beta chain was identified during a study of blood T cell repertoires in COVID-19. Study information: The study drew acute and convalescent COVID-19 samples from the United States, Italy and Spain. From T cells, B-cell-depleted T cells, or PBMCs came the material, which was cDNA or gDNA.

Seattle patients were enrolled while actively infected and followed longitudinally. Trimming left V 3 bases short and J 4 bases short, with 11 bases between. Germline V CDR1 and CDR2: SGHRS, YFSETQ. The CDR3 is 14 residues long. Authors' analysis steps: Estimation of nucleated cell counts relied on the amplification of reference gene primers. The data were produced by immunoSEQ multiplex PCR, yet TCRdb's version contains in-frame clones alone and is incomplete. The V and J calls and the clone size are those of that table, but D and trimming were determined from the DNA. The data contain about 170,000 clones, 70% to 90% of them singletons.

The clonotype was recovered from a woman of 80 years or more with COVID-19, enrolled during active disease. Sequencing was performed on peripheral blood. The J gene is TRBJ2-4, the V gene TRBV5-1, with D tentatively TRBD2 (5 bases). CDR3 sequence reads: CASSSGSQKNIQYF. In DNA, the CDR3 is TGCGCCAGCAGCTCGGGGAGTCAGAAAAACATTCAGTACTTC.